This TCR beta chain derives from a study of T cell responses to AZD1222 COVID-19 vaccine. As regards this clone: Its specificity is not known.

The CDR3 totals 14 residues. Germline lookup yields CDR1 MDHEN and CDR2 SYDVKM. The V and J ends lost 8 bases and 0 bases respectively, with 13 bases between them. Assay used: immunoSEQ multiplex PCR; TCRdb lists only in-frame clones, some missing. The sample comprises 80,000 to 90,000 clones, approximately 88% of which are singletons, and roughly 5.1% rests with the top ten. Study-level points and caveats: Receipt of two AZD1222 doses was followed by a rise in Spike-specific TCR breadth and depth. White British ancestry dominated among donors, who included more females, and clonal diversity was possibly underestimated. Spike-wide coverage was observed for vaccine-associated CD4 TCRs, with dominant responses at 160-218 and 743-854.

The genes are TRBV28 and TRBJ1-1; D is possibly TRBD1 (6 bases). The sequence derives from an adult in good health. The sequences come from peripheral blood, collected on day 0 of MenACWY control vaccination. The CDR3 bases are TGTGCCAGCGAGACCGGACAGCTGAACACTGAAGCTTTCTTT. Encoded protein: CASETGQLNTEAFF. The complete variable domain, with remaining parts taken from reference TRBV28 and TRBJ1-1, reads DVKVTQSSRYLVKRTGEKVFLECVQDMDHENMFWYRQDPGLGLRLIYFSYDVKMKEKGDIPEGYSVSREKKERFSLILESASTNQTSMYLCASETGQLNTEAFFGQGTRLTVV.